This T cell receptor beta chain was recorded in a study of shared clonotypes between healthy human individuals. Study-wide results and caveats: The donor pool, a small one, limited the genetic and exposure-history diversity represented.

Germline V CDR1 and CDR2: SGHNT, YYREEE (reference sequence). Deletions cut 4 bases from V and 9 bases from J, with 20 bases between. The CDR3 length is 15 residues. This clone was observed a handful of times. The antigen is undetermined. The test was conducted at deep level. Several immunoSEQ plates held equal portions of the genomic DNA taken from each subset. Sequencing was performed on unsorted PBMC DNA using ten immunoSEQ deep assay plates. Repertoires were generated with immunoSEQ multiplex PCR, while TCRdb's copy carries only in-frame clones and drops some. The sample records about 490,000 clones, 70% to 80% being singletons.

Specimen: PBMCs. This TCR came from a woman in her thirties or forties in good health. Some clones in this sample may be carry-over from other donors' samples. The chain has TRBV5-4 and TRBJ2-1; D tentatively reads TRBD1 or TRBD2 (6 bases each). CDR3 in amino acids: CASSPGLSGGGEQFF. The CDR3 DNA reads TGTGCCAGCAGCCCCGGACTTTCCGGAGGGGGTGAGCAGTTCTTC.